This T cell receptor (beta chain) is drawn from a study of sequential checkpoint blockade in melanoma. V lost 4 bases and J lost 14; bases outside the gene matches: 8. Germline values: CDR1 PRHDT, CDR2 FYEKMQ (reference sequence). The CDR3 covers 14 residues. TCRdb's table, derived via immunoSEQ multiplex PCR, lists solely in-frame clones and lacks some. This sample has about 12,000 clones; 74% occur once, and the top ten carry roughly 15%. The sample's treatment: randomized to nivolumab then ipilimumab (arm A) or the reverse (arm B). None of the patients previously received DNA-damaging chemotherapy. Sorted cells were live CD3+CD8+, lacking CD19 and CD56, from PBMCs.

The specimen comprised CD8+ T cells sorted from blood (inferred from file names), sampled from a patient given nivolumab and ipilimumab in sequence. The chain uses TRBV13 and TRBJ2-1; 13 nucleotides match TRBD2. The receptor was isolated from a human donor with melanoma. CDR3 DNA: TGTGCCAGCAGCTCGGAACTAGCGGGAGGGAATAAGTTCTTC. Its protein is CASSSELAGGNKFF.